These 15 T cell receptor beta chains were all obtained from the same sample, sequenced in a study of vaccination and CD4 T cells after COVID-19. The antigens of these receptors remain unknown. The Oncomine TCR Beta short-read assay generated sequence data from the DNA of cultured CD4+ T cells. Via MiXCR, TCRdb re-called the PCR reads, giving one row per CDR3 protein. The sample shows about 20,000 distinct CDR3 sequences, approximately 40% of them seen only once. Treatment defined: roughly ten-day PBMC culture with coronavirus spike peptide pools or control peptides (ViraFEST assay). The specimen comprised CD4+ T cells from blood, cultured in vitro, sampled before SARS-CoV-2 vaccination. These receptors all stem from a human donor who received a COVID-19 vaccine.

Concerning this clonotype itself: Germline is not matched at one junction end, which may reflect a read error. The rearrangement links TRBV27 to TRBJ2-7; D might be TRBD2 (5 bases). This CDR3 spans 14 amino acids. CDR1 and CDR2 (germline): MNHEY, SMNVEV (reference sequence). The CDR3: CASREDVGSCEQYF. In DNA form, the CDR3 reads TGTGCCAGCAGGGAGGACGTAGGCTCCTGCGAGCAGTACTTC.

This chain uses TRBV20-1 with TRBJ2-1; maybe TRBD2 (5 bases). The CDR3 consists of 14 residues. The germline V gene encodes CDR1 DFQATT and CDR2 SNEGSKA (reference sequence). Trimming removed 5 bases at V and 2 bases at J, with 13 bases between. CDR3 loop: CSASTPTTYNEQFF. The CDR3 DNA reads as TGCAGTGCTTCGACCCCGACTACCTACAATGAGCAGTTCTTC.

The rearrangement joins TRBV5-1 to TRBJ2-5, with TRBD2 matching 11 bases. There are 15 residues in the CDR3. Germline V gene lookup returns CDR1 SGHRS and CDR2 YFSETQ. J was trimmed by 5 bases and V by 1 base; bases with no gene match: 4. The CDR3 loop reads CASSLRLAGWETQYF. The DNA of the CDR3 is TGCGCCAGCAGCTTGAGACTAGCGGGGTGGGAGACCCAGTACTTC.

The genes are TRBV20-1 and TRBJ1-2, with a weak D call TRBD1 (5 bases). CDR1 and CDR2 (germline): DFQATT, SNEGSKA (reference sequence). The CDR3 contains 12 residues. Trimming stripped 6 bases from V and 8 bases from J, with 16 bases between. CDR3 protein: CSASRGVRGYTF. The CDR3 nucleotides are TGCAGTGCGAGCCGAGGGGTCAGGGGCTACACCTTC.

This clonotype occurred once. The CDR3 reads CASSEFWTGGIMNTEAFF. DNA of the CDR3: TGTGCCAGCAGTGAATTTTGGACAGGGGGAATCATGAACACTGAAGCTTTCTTT. This chain links TRBV25-1 with TRBJ1-1; TRBD1 aligns across 10 bases. Germline assignment: CDR1 MGHDK and CDR2 SYGVNS. The V gene end was trimmed by 1 base and the J gene end by 0 bases; junction bases not matched to a gene: 8. This CDR3 contains 18 residues.

The rearrangement joins TRBV24-1 to TRBJ2-1, with 7 bases that match TRBD2. In germline, CDR1 is KGHDR, CDR2 SFDVKD. V lost 2 bases and J lost 3; bases outside the gene matches: 6. The CDR3 covers 16 residues. CDR3 protein: CATSDSGTTLYNEQFF. CDR3 sequence (DNA): TGTGCCACCAGTGATTCCGGGACTACACTCTACAATGAGCAGTTCTTC.

The chain links TRBV6-1 to TRBJ1-3, with D unresolved. The germline gives CDR1 MNHNS, CDR2 SASEGT. Trimming shortened V by 3 bases and J by 1 base, and 10 bases separated the two germline ends. This CDR3 contains 15 residues. The CDR3: CASSEGIISGNTIYF. CDR3 DNA: TGTGCCAGCAGTGAGGGGATTATATCTGGAAACACCATATATTTT.

The chain is built from TRBV5-1 and TRBJ1-1; no firm D call. Germline V CDR1 and CDR2: SGHRS, YFSETQ. V was pared by 4 bases and J by 0 bases, with 10 bases between. CDR3 length: 14 residues. DNA of the CDR3: TGCGCCAGCAGCCAATCGACGGTGAACACTGAAGCTTTCTTT. It codes for CASSQSTVNTEAFF.

This chain connects TRBV30 to TRBJ1-2; no clear D gene. V dropped 1 base and J dropped 4 bases, with 7 bases sitting between them. Germline assignment: CDR1 GTSNPN and CDR2 SVGIG (reference sequence). CDR3 length equals 12 residues. The CDR3 is CAWSAGFYGYTF. DNA of the CDR3: TGTGCCTGGAGTGCGGGATTCTATGGCTACACCTTC. Full variable domain (outside the CDR3, taken from reference TRBV30 and TRBJ1-2): SQTIHQWPATLVQPVGSPLSLECTVEGTSNPNLYWYRQAAGRGLQLLFYSVGIGQISSEVPQNLSASRPQDRQFILSSKKLLLSDSGFYLCAWSAGFYGYTFGSGTRLTVV.

The genes are TRBV6-1 and TRBJ1-6; weak D call: TRBD1 (6 bases). V lost 6 bases and J lost 8, with 14 bases in between. This CDR3 has 14 amino acids. The germline V gene has CDR1 MNHNS and CDR2 SASEGT. The CDR3 DNA follows: TGTGCCAGCAGCCACAGGGATGTGGATTCACCCCTCCACTTT. Residues: CASSHRDVDSPLHF.

The V call is TRBV20-1, the J call TRBJ2-5; the D gene is possibly TRBD2 (6 bases). The CDR3 has 11 residues. Per the germline V gene, CDR1 is DFQATT and CDR2 is SNEGSKA (reference sequence). The V end lost 6 bases, the J end lost 2 bases, and 7 bases lay between the germline ends. The CDR3 bases are TGCAGTGCAGGACTACAAGAGACCCAGTACTTC. It specifies CSAGLQETQYF.

This chain links TRBV12-3 or TRBV12-4 with TRBJ2-3; 7 bases are shared with TRBD2. V was pared by 1 base and J by 1 base, with 2 bases of the junction left unmatched. The CDR3 loop spans 15 amino acids. The CDR3, as DNA: TGTGCCAGCAGTTTAGGCGGGGGACGCACAGATACGCAGTATTTT. This translates into CASSLGGGRTDTQYF.

The rearrangement joins TRBV19 to TRBJ1-4; D remains ambiguous. V was trimmed by 3 bases and J by 1 base, leaving 12 bases between them. CDR1 is LNHDA and CDR2 is SQIVND in the germline V gene (reference sequence). The length of the CDR3 is 16 residues. The CDR3 protein is CASSMLRTGTNEKLFF. The DNA of the CDR3 is TGTGCCAGTAGTATGCTTAGGACTGGAACTAATGAAAAACTGTTTTTT.

This clonotype came up a few times. In DNA form, the CDR3 reads TGCAGTGCTAGAAGGCTAGCGGGGGGCGACCCCCTGGGGACCCAGTACTTC. Amino acids: CSARRLAGGDPLGTQYF. The chain recombines TRBV20-1 with TRBJ2-5; 11 bases line up with TRBD2. Per the germline V gene, CDR1 is DFQATT and CDR2 is SNEGSKA (reference sequence). The CDR3 consists of 17 residues. V gave up 2 bases and J gave up 7 bases; unmatched junction bases: 15.

The chain is built from TRBV29-1 and TRBJ2-5; D perhaps matches TRBD2 (6 bases). The germline CDR1 and CDR2 sequences are SQVTM and ANQGSEA. The CDR3 is made up of 12 amino acids. Deletions cut 6 bases from V and 5 bases from J, with 13 bases between. This CDR3 is CSVQEGGETQYF. In nucleotides, the CDR3 is TGCAGCGTACAGGAGGGCGGGGAGACCCAGTACTTC.